What follows are 16 T cell receptor beta chains derived from one specimen sequenced in a study of blood T cell repertoires in COVID-19 (TCRdb year 2020). The library was obtained by the immunoSEQ multiplex PCR assay. TCRdb re-hosts the immuneACCESS table, in-frame sequences only. Its copies lack some clones; in the studies checked, an unresolved V gene accounts for under half of them, and the cause for the rest is not known. The sample table shows 250,000 or so clones, and around four fifths are seen once. The ten largest clones represent approximately 4.5% of the sample. Sequencing was performed on peripheral blood. These receptors were collected from a woman between 70 and 85 years old with acute or convalescent COVID-19.

This clone came up once. V gene TRBV11-2 combines with J gene TRBJ1-4; tentatively, D is TRBD1 (6 bases). Deletions cut 1 base from V and 2 bases from J, with 11 bases between. The CDR3 is made up of 16 amino acids. Germline CDR1 SGHAT, CDR2 FQNNGV. CDR3 sequence: CASSLGAGVTNEKLFF. The CDR3 nucleotides are TGTGCCAGCAGCTTAGGGGCAGGGGTCACTAATGAAAAACTGTTTTTT.

The chain has TRBV19 and TRBJ1-2, with 9 nucleotides matching TRBD1. J lost 4 bases, V lost 6 bases, and 6 bases had no gene match. Looked up from germline, CDR1 is LNHDA and CDR2 is SQIVND (reference sequence). This CDR3 is built from 14 residues. The CDR3 nucleotides are TGTGCCAGTAGCAAACAGGGGGCCAGCTATGGCTACACCTTC. It specifies CASSKQGASYGYTF.

This chain links TRBV6-4 with TRBJ1-6; TRBD1 might be the D (6 bases). The CDR3 runs 15 residues. The V end was cut by 5 bases, the J end by 2 bases, with 10 bases between. Germline loops: CDR1 MRHNA, CDR2 SNTAGT. Here the CDR3 reads CASSRDITYNSPLHF. The CDR3 DNA reads as TGTGCCAGCAGTAGGGACATCACCTATAATTCACCCCTCCACTTT.

This chain links TRBV27 with TRBJ2-1; 10 bases agree with TRBD1. V gave up 2 bases and J gave up 2 bases; unmatched junction bases: 9. The V gene's germline CDR1 is MNHEY and CDR2 SMNVEV (reference sequence). The CDR3 runs 18 residues. CDR3 amino acids: CASSLSPFGQGAYNEQFF. CDR3 DNA: TGTGCCAGCAGTTTAAGCCCTTTTGGACAGGGGGCCTACAATGAGCAGTTCTTC.

V gene TRBV5-4 combines with J gene TRBJ2-5; D ambiguous. The CDR3 consists of 11 residues. CDR1 is SGHNT and CDR2 is YYREEE in the germline V gene (reference sequence). Trimming left V 4 bases short and J 1 base short, with 2 bases between. The CDR3 DNA reads as TGTGCCAGCAGCCTCCAAGAGACCCAGTACTTC. It encodes CASSLQETQYF.

The rearrangement uses TRBV5-1 and TRBJ1-2; no firm D call. Per the germline V gene, CDR1 is SGHRS and CDR2 is YFSETQ. The CDR3 covers 15 residues. Trimming left V 0 bases short and J 2 bases short, with 11 bases between. CDR3 in DNA: TGCGCCAGCAGCTTGGACTCAACCCCCAACTATGGCTACACCTTC. Its protein product is CASSLDSTPNYGYTF.

This rearrangement joins TRBV5-8 to TRBJ1-4; TRBD1 agrees at 8 bases. The V gene end was trimmed by 1 base and the J gene end by 7 bases; junction bases not matched to a gene: 3. The CDR3 contains 14 residues. From germline, CDR1 is SGHTS and CDR2 YDEGEE. The CDR3 here is CASSLWTGSEKLFF. DNA for the CDR3: TGTGCCAGCAGCTTGTGGACAGGGAGTGAAAAACTGTTTTTT.

The V call is TRBV6-2 or TRBV6-3, the J call TRBJ2-7; D remains unclear. Germline lookup yields CDR1 MNHEY and CDR2 SVGEGT. CDR3 length equals 12 residues. Trimming took off 4 bases at V and 6 bases at J, with 10 bases between the two ends. CDR3 in amino acids: CASSFSGAEQYF. CDR3 DNA: TGTGCCAGCAGTTTTTCGGGTGCCGAGCAGTACTTC.

This chain uses TRBV30 with TRBJ1-2; TRBD1 matches at 8 bases. Trimming removed 8 bases from V and 4 bases from J; junction bases left unmatched: 9. Germline V gene data show CDR1 as GTSNPN and CDR2 as SVGIG (reference sequence). The CDR3 runs 13 residues. This chain's CDR3 is CAGTDRGSYGYTF. CDR3 bases: TGTGCCGGGACTGACAGGGGATCCTATGGCTACACCTTC.

This rearrangement joins TRBV3-1 (or the pseudogene TRBV3-2) to TRBJ2-7; D possibly corresponds to TRBD2 (5 bases). Germline-derived CDR1 and CDR2 are LGHDT and YNNKEL (reference sequence). Trimming stripped 4 bases from V and 6 bases from J, with 10 bases between. This CDR3 contains 12 residues. The CDR3 protein is CASSPGEFEQYF. The CDR3 DNA sequence: TGTGCCAGCAGCCCCGGGGAGTTCGAGCAGTACTTC.

Remarks on this clone: A read error may produce the germline difference seen at one junction end. The gene calls are TRBV5-1 and TRBJ1-4; no clear D gene. The CDR3 is 15 amino acids. Germline V gene data show CDR1 as SGHRS and CDR2 as YFSETQ. CDR3 bases: TGTGCCAGCAGCTTGTCGGGGAGGGAGGCTGAAAAACTGTTTTTT. Residues: CASSLSGREAEKLFF.

The chain couples TRBV29-1 to TRBJ2-3; D remains ambiguous. Per the germline V gene, CDR1 is SQVTM and CDR2 is ANQGSEA. V lost 7 bases to trimming and J lost 0 bases, with 8 bases between them. This CDR3 is built from 12 residues. This chain's CDR3 is CSALRSTDTQYF. CDR3 sequence (DNA): TGCAGCGCTTTGAGGAGCACAGATACGCAGTATTTT.

J is TRBJ1-5 and V is TRBV3-1 (or the pseudogene TRBV3-2); TRBD1 matches at 9 bases. The germline gives CDR1 LGHDT, CDR2 YNNKEL (reference sequence). The CDR3 runs to 16 residues. The ends lost 5 bases at V and 0 bases at J; junction bases unmatched: 5. The CDR3 nucleotides are TGTGCCAGCAGCTGGGGACAGGGACATAGCAATCAGCCCCAGCATTTT. Translated, it gives CASSWGQGHSNQPQHF.

This chain uses TRBV12-3 or TRBV12-4 with TRBJ1-3; tentative D call: TRBD1 (6 bases). V was shortened by 1 base and J by 7 bases, with 8 bases between the two germline ends. The CDR3 is 13 amino acids. CDR3: CASSLGQGNTIYF. CDR3 bases: TGTGCCAGCAGTTTAGGGCAGGGGAACACCATATATTTT.

This sequence joins TRBV7-9 and TRBJ1-1; D unclear. The V gene's germline CDR1 is SEHNR and CDR2 FQNEAQ (reference sequence). CDR3 length: 13 residues. The V gene lost 1 base and the J gene lost 4 bases, with 7 bases spanning the gap. The CDR3 DNA reads as TGTGCCAGCAGCTTAGACCCCGGCACTGAAGCTTTCTTT. Encoded protein: CASSLDPGTEAFF.

This clone showed up just a few times. The chain carries TRBV6-5 and TRBJ1-2; D unresolved. Germline CDR1 and CDR2: MNHEY and SVGAGI. This CDR3 contains 12 residues. The germline V and J ends were trimmed by 7 bases and 9 bases, with 15 bases remaining between them. As DNA, the CDR3 is TGTGCCAGCATTACACCCCGCTCCAGCTACACCTTC. Protein: CASITPRSSYTF.